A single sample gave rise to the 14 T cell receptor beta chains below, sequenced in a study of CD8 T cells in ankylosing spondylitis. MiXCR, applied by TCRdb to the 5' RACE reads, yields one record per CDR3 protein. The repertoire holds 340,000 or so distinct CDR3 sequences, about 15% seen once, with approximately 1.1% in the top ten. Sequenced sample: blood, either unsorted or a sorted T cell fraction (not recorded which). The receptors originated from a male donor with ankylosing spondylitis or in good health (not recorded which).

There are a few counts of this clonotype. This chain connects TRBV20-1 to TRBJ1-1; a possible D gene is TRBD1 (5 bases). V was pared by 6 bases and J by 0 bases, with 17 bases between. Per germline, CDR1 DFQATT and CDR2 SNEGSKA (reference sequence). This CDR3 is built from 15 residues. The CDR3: CSAGTPGGLNTEAFF. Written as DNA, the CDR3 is TGCAGTGCCGGGACGCCTGGAGGGTTGAACACTGAAGCTTTCTTT.

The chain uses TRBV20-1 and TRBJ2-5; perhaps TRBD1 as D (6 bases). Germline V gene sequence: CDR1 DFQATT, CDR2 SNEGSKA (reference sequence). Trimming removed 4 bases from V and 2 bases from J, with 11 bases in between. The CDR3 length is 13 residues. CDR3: CSATRTVQETQYF. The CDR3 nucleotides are TGCAGTGCTACTAGGACAGTTCAAGAGACCCAGTACTTC.

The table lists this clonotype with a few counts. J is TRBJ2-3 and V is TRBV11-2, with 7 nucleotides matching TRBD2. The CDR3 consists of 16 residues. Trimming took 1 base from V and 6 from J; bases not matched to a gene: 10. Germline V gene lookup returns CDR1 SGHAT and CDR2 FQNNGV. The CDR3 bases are TGTGCCAGCAGCTTAGGTTCGGGAGGCCCTTGGGATACGCAGTATTTT. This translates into CASSLGSGGPWDTQYF.

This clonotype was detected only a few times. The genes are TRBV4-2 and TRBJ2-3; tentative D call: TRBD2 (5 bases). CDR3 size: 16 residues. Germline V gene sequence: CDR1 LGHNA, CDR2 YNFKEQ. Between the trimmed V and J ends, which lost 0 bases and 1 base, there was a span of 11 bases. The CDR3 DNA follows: TGTGCCAGCAGCCAAGATTATAAGGGAGGCACAGATACGCAGTATTTT. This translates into CASSQDYKGGTDTQYF.

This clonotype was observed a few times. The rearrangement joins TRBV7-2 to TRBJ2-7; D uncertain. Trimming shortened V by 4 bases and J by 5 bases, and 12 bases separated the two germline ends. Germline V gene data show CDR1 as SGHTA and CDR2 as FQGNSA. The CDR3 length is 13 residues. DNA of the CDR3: TGTGCCAGCAGCTCTTACGTGGCCGACGAGCAGTACTTC. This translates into CASSSYVADEQYF.

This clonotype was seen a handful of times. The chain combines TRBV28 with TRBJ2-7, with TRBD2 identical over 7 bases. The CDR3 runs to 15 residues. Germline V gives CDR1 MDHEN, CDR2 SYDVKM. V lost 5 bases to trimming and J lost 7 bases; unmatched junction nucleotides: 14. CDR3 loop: CASSGGDDYSGEQYF. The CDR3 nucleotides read TGTGCCAGCAGTGGGGGGGACGACTACTCTGGAGAGCAGTACTTC.

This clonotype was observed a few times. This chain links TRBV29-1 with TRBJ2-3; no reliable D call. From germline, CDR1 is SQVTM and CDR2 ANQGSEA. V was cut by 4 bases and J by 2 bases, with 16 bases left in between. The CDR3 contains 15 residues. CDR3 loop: CSVVFAKTPTDTQYF. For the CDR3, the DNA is TGCAGCGTTGTGTTTGCTAAAACACCCACAGATACGCAGTATTTT.

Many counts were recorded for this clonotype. The CDR3 DNA follows: TGTGCCAGCAGCCAAGGACAGGGTGGCACAGATACGCAGTATTTT. It is translated as CASSQGQGGTDTQYF. The chain combines TRBV4-2 with TRBJ2-3; 7 nucleotides agree with TRBD1. V lost 1 base and J lost 1; bases outside the gene matches: 2. The CDR3 contains 15 residues. CDR1 LGHNA and CDR2 YNFKEQ come from the germline V gene.

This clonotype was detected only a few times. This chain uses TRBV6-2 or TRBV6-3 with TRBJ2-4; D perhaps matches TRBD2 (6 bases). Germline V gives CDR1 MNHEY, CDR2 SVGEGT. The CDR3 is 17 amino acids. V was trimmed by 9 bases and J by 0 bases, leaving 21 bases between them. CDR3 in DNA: TGTGCCAGTCTCTCGGGACGGACTAAACTAGCCAAAAACATTCAGTACTTC. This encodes CASLSGRTKLAKNIQYF.

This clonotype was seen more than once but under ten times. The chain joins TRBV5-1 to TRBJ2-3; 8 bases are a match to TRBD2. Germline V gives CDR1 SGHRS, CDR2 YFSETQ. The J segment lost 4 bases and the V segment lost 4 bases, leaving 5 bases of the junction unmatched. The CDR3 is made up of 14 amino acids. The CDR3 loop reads CASSKGLEADTQYF. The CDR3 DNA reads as TGCGCCAGCAGCAAGGGACTAGAGGCAGATACGCAGTATTTT.

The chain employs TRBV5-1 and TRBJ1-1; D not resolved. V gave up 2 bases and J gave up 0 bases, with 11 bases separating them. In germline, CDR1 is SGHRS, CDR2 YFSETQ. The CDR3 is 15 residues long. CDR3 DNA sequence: TGCGCCAGCAGCTTAAAGGCGGAACTGAACACTGAAGCTTTCTTT. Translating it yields CASSLKAELNTEAFF.

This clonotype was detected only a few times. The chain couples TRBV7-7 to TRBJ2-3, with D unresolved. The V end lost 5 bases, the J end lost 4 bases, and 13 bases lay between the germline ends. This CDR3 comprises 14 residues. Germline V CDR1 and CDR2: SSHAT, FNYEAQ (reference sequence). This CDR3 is CASSPQIASDTQYF. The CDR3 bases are TGTGCCAGCAGCCCCCAGATAGCCTCAGATACGCAGTATTTT.

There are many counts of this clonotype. CDR3 sequence reads: CASSDRVTEAFF. The CDR3 DNA reads as TGTGCCAGCAGCGACAGGGTCACTGAAGCTTTCTTT. V usage is TRBV7-2 and J usage is TRBJ1-1; the match to TRBD1 covers 7 bases. The CDR3 contains 12 residues. Germline CDR1 is SGHTA and CDR2 is FQGNSA. Losses at the gene ends were 5 bases for V and 4 bases for J; bases not matched to a gene: 1. Filled out from reference TRBV7-2 and TRBJ1-1, the complete variable domain reads GAGVSQSPSNKVTEKGKDVELRCDPISGHTALYWYRQSLGQGLEFLIYFQGNSAPDKSGLPSDRFSAERTGGSVSTLTIQRTQQEDSAVYLCASSDRVTEAFFGQGTRLTVV.

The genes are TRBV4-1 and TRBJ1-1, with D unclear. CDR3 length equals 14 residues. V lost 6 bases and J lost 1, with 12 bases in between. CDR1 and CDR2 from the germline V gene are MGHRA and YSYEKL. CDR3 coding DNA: TGCGCCAGCAGGTTATTGAGGACGAACACTGAAGCTTTCTTT. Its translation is CASRLLRTNTEAFF.